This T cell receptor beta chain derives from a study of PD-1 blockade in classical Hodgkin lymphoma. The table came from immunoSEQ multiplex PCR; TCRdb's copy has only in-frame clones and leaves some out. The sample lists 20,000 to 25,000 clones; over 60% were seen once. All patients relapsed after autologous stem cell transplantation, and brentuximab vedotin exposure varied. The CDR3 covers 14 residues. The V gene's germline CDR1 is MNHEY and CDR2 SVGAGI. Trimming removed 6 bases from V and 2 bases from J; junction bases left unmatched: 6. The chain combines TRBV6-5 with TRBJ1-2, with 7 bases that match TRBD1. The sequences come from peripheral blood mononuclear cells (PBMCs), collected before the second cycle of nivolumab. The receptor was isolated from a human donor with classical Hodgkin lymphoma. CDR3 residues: CASSPGRGNYGYTF. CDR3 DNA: TGTGCCAGCAGCCCAGGCAGGGGGAACTATGGCTACACCTTC.